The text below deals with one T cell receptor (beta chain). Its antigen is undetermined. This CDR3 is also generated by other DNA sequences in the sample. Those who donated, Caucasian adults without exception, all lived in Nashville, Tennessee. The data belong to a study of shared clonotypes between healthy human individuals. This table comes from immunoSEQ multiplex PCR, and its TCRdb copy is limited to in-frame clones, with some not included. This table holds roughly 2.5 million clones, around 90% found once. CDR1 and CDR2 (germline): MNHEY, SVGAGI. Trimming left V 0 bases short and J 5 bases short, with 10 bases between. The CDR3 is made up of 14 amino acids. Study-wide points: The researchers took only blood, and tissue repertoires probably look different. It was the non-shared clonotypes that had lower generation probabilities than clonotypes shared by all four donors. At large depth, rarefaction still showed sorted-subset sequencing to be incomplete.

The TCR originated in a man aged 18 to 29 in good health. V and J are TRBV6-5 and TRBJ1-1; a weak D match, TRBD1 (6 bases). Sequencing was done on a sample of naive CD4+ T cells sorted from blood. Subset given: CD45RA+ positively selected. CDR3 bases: TGTGCCAGCAGTTACTCGATCCAGGGGACTGAAGCTTTCTTT. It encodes CASSYSIQGTEAFF.